A single sample gave rise to the 7 T cell receptor beta chains below, sequenced in a study of T cell responses to AZD1222 COVID-19 vaccine. Data came from immunoSEQ multiplex PCR; TCRdb stores just in-frame clones and leaves some out. The table lists roughly 180,000 clones, over 80% of them singletons. The sequenced sample was peripheral blood, obtained on day 0 of AZD1222 vaccination. The origin of the receptors is an adult in good health.

This chain uses TRBV19 with TRBJ1-5; no clear D gene. V was shortened by 7 bases and J by 0 bases, with 13 bases between the two germline ends. CDR3 length: 15 amino acids. Looked up from germline, CDR1 is LNHDA and CDR2 is SQIVND (reference sequence). The CDR3 DNA follows: TGTGCCAGTACCGTTTTTGGGTATAGCAATCAGCCCCAGCATTTT. This gives the protein CASTVFGYSNQPQHF.

This rearrangement joins TRBV7-3 to TRBJ2-1; 7 nucleotides line up with TRBD1. The trim removed 5 bases at V and 5 bases at J, leaving 9 bases unmatched. The CDR3 is 15 residues long. Germline lookup yields CDR1 SGHTA and CDR2 FQGTGA. The chain's CDR3 is CASSLGQVTHNEQFF. The CDR3 DNA reads as TGTGCCAGCAGCCTCGGACAGGTAACACACAATGAGCAGTTCTTC.

The gene calls are TRBV27 and TRBJ2-7; D gene uncertain. With 6 bases removed from V and 3 bases from J, the gap between germline ends came to 21 bases. Per germline, CDR1 MNHEY and CDR2 SMNVEV (reference sequence). CDR3 length: 16 amino acids. This CDR3 reads CASSQSGGSGHYEQYF. CDR3 in DNA: TGTGCCAGCAGCCAATCCGGCGGATCCGGCCACTACGAGCAGTACTTC.

The V call is TRBV4-2, the J call TRBJ2-3; D is perhaps TRBD1 or TRBD2 (6 bases each). CDR3 length: 14 residues. Germline V gene sequence: CDR1 LGHNA, CDR2 YNFKEQ. The V and J ends lost 0 bases and 11 bases respectively, with 15 bases between them. In DNA, the CDR3 is TGTGCCAGCAGCCAAGATGGGGGGCCGAAGGGGCAGTATTTT. Translating gives CASSQDGGPKGQYF.

The chain has TRBV7-2 and TRBJ2-7; D uncertain. The CDR3 covers 14 residues. The V end was cut by 4 bases, the J end by 0 bases, with 10 bases between. Germline values: CDR1 SGHTA, CDR2 FQGNSA. In DNA, the CDR3 is TGTGCCAGCAGCTCCATAATGAGCTCCTACGAGCAGTACTTC. Amino acid sequence: CASSSIMSSYEQYF.

The chain couples TRBV10-3 to TRBJ1-5; D perhaps matches TRBD1 (6 bases). V shed 5 bases and J shed 3 bases, with 11 bases lying between them. The CDR3 runs 14 residues. Germline V CDR1 and CDR2: ENHRY, SYGVKD. CDR3 sequence: CAISLDSPNQPQHF. The CDR3 DNA follows: TGTGCCATCAGTTTGGACAGCCCCAATCAGCCCCAGCATTTT.

The chain couples TRBV6-1 to TRBJ2-7; 11 bases line up with TRBD2. The CDR3 is 18 residues long. Trimming cost V 3 bases and J 4 bases; bases outside gene matches: 14. Germline values: CDR1 MNHNS, CDR2 SASEGT. The CDR3, as DNA: TGTGCCAGCAGTGAGACCCTAGCGGGAGGAGGCAATCGGTACGAGCAGTACTTC. This encodes CASSETLAGGGNRYEQYF.